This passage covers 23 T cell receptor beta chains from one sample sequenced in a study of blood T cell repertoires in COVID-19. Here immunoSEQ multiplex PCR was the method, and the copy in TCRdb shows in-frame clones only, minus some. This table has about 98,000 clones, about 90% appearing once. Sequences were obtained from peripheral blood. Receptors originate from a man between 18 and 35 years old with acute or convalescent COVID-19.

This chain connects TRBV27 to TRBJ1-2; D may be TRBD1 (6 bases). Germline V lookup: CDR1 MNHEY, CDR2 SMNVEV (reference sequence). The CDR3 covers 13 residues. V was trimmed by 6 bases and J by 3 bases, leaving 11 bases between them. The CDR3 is CASSNTGYYGYTF. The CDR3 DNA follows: TGTGCCAGCAGCAATACAGGGTACTATGGCTACACCTTC.

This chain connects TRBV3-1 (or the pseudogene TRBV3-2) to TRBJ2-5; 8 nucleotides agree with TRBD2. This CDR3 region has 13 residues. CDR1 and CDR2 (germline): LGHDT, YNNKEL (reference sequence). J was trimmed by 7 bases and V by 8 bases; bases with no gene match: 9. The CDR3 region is CASFKGLGTTQYF. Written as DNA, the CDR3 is TGTGCCAGCTTTAAGGGACTAGGGACGACCCAGTACTTC.

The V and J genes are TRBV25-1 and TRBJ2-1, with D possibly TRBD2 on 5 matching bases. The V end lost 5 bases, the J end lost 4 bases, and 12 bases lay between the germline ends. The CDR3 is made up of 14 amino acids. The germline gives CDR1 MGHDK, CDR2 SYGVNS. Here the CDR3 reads CASSKGVVYNEQFF. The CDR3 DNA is TGTGCCAGCAGTAAGGGAGTGGTGTACAATGAGCAGTTCTTC.

This CDR3 reads CASSLIAGGFYEQYF. The CDR3 nucleotides read TGCGCCAGCAGCTTGATAGCGGGAGGTTTCTACGAGCAGTACTTC. The chain links TRBV5-1 to TRBJ2-7, with 10 positions matching TRBD2. Per germline, CDR1 SGHRS and CDR2 YFSETQ. J was trimmed by 3 bases and V by 1 base; bases with no gene match: 4. The CDR3 spans 15 residues.

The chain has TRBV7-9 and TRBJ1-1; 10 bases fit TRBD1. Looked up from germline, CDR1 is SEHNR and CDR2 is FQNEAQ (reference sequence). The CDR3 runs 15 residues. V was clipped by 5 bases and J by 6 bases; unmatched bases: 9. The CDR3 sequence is CASSHRGQGLAEAFF. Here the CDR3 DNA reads TGTGCCAGCAGCCACCGGGGACAGGGGTTGGCTGAAGCTTTCTTT.

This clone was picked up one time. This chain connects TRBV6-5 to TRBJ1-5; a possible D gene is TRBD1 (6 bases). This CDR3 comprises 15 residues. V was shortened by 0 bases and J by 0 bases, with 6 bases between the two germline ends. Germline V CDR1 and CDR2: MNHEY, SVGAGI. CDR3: CASSYSTGSNQPQHF. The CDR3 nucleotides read TGTGCCAGCAGTTACTCGACAGGTAGCAATCAGCCCCAGCATTTT.

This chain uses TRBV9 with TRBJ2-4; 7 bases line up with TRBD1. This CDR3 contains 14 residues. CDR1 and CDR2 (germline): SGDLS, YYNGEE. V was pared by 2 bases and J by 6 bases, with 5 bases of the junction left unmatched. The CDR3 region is CASSVWDSPNIQYF. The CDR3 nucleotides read TGTGCCAGCAGCGTTTGGGACAGCCCAAACATTCAGTACTTC. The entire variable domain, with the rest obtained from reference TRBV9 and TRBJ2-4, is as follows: DSGVTQTPKHLITATGQRVTLRCSPRSGDLSVYWYQQSLDQGLQFLIQYYNGEERAKGNILERFSAQQFPDLHSELNLSSLELGDSALYFCASSVWDSPNIQYFGAGTRLSVL.

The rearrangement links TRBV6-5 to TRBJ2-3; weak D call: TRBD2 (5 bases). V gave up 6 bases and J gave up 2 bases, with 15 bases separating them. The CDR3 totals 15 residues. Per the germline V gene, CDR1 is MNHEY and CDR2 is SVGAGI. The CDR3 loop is CASSSGLISTDTQYF. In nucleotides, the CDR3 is TGTGCCAGCAGCTCAGGACTGATTTCCACAGATACGCAGTATTTT.

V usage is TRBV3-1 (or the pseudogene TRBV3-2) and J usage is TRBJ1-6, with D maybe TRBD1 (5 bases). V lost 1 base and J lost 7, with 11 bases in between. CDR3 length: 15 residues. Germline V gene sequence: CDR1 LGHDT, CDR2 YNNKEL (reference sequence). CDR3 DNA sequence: TGTGCCAGCAGCCAAGCCTCAGGGAAGAATTCACCCCTCCACTTT. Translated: CASSQASGKNSPLHF.

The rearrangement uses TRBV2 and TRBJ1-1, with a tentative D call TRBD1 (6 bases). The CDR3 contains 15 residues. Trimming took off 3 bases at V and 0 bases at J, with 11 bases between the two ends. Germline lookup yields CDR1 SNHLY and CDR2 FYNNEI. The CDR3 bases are TGTGCCAGCAGTGAGGACAGCCTTATGAACACTGAAGCTTTCTTT. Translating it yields CASSEDSLMNTEAFF.

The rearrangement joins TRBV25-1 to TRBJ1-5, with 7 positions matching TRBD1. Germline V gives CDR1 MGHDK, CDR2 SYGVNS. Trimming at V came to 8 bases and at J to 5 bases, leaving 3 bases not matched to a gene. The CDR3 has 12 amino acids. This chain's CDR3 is CASRGQDQPQHF. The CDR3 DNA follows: TGTGCCAGCCGCGGACAGGATCAGCCCCAGCATTTT.

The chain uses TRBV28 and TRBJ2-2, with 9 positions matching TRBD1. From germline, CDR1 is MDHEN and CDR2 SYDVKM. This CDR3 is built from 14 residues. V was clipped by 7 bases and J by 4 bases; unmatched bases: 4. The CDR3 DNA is TGTGCCAGCAAGACAGGGGGTAGCACCGGGGAGCTGTTTTTT. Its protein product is CASKTGGSTGELFF.

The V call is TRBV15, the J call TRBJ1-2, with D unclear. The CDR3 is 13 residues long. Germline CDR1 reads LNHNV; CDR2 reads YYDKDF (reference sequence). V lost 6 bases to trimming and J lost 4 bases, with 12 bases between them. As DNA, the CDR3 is TGTGCCACCAGTAACCCTCAGGCCTATGGCTACACCTTC. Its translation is CATSNPQAYGYTF. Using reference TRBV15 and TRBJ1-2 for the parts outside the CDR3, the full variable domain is DAMVIQNPRYQVTQFGKPVTLSCSQTLNHNVMYWYQQKSSQAPKLLFHYYDKDFNNEADTPDNFQSRRPNTSFCFLDIRSPGLGDTAMYLCATSNPQAYGYTFGSGTRLTVV.

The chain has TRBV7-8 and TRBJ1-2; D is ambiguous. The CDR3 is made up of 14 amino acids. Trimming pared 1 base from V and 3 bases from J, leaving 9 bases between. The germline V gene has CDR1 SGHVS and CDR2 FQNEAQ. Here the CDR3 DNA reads TGTGCCAGCAGCTTAGATGCGGGCTACTATGGCTACACCTTC. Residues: CASSLDAGYYGYTF.

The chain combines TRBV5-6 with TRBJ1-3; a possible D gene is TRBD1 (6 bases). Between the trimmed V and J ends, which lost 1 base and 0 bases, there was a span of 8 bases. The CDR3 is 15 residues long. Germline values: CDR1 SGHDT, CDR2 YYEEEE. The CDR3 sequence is CASSLRGGSGNTIYF. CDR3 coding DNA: TGTGCCAGCAGCTTGAGGGGGGGCTCTGGAAACACCATATATTTT.

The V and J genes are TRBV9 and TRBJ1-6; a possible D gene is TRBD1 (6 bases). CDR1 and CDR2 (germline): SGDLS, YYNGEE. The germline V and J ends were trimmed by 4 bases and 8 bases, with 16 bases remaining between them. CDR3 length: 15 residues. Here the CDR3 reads CASSPAGGDYSPLHF. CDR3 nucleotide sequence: TGTGCCAGCAGCCCGGCGGGGGGCGACTATTCACCCCTCCACTTT.

The CDR3 loop is CASSVDSGTSLYEQYF. In DNA form, the CDR3 reads TGTGCCAGCAGCGTCGACTCCGGGACTAGCCTCTACGAGCAGTACTTC. The chain has TRBV9 and TRBJ2-7, with 9 bases aligning to TRBD2. Germline assignment: CDR1 SGDLS and CDR2 YYNGEE. The CDR3 covers 16 residues. J gave up 3 bases and V 2 bases, and 9 bases lay outside the gene matches.

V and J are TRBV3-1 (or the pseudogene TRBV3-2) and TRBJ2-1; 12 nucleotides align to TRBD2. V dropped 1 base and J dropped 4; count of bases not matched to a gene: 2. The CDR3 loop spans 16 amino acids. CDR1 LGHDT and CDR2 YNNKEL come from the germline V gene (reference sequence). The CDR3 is CASSQGTSGAYNEQFF. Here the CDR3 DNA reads TGTGCCAGCAGCCAAGGGACTAGCGGGGCTTACAATGAGCAGTTCTTC.

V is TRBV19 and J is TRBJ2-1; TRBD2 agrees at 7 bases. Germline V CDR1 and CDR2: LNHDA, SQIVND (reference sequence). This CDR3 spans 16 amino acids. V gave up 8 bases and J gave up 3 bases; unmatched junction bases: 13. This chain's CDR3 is CASPNVASGFYNEQFF. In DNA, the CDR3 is TGTGCCAGTCCCAATGTGGCTAGCGGTTTCTACAATGAGCAGTTCTTC.

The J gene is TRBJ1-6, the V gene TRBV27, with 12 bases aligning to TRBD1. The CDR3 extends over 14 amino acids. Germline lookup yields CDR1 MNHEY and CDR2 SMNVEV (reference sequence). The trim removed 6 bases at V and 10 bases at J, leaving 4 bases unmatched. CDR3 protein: CASRGTGGRSPLHF. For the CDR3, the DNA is TGTGCCAGCAGAGGGACAGGGGGCAGGTCACCCCTCCACTTT.

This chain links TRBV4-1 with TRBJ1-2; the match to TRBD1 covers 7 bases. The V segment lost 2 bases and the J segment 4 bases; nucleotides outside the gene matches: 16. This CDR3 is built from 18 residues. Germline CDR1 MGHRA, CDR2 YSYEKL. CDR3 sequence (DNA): TGCGCCAGCAGCCAATCGGGACAGCCACCACTCCCCTTCTATGGCTACACCTTC. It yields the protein CASSQSGQPPLPFYGYTF.

The CDR3 protein is CASSPPGASNTGELFF. For the CDR3, the DNA is TGTGCCAGCAGCCCCCCAGGGGCCTCGAACACCGGGGAGCTGTTTTTT. V and J are TRBV11-3 and TRBJ2-2, with D tentatively TRBD1 (6 bases). V was clipped by 5 bases and J by 0 bases, with 13 bases between them. Germline CDR1 and CDR2: SGHNT and YENEEA. The CDR3 totals 16 residues.

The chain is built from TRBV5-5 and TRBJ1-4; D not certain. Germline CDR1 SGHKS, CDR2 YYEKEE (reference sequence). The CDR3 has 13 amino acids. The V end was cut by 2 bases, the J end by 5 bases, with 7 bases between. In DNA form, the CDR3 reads TGTGCCAGCAGCTTCGGTGTAAATGAAAAACTGTTTTTT. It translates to CASSFGVNEKLFF.